The 21 T cell receptor beta chains below come from one sample, sequenced in a study of blood T cell repertoires in COVID-19. Libraries were prepared by immunoSEQ multiplex PCR; TCRdb keeps only in-frame clonotypes and omits some of them. The sample includes fewer than 350,000 clones, roughly 86% seen only once; the top ten take about 2.2%. Specimen: peripheral blood. Receptors were obtained from a young woman who had recovered from COVID-19.

The chain couples TRBV19 to TRBJ2-7, with D perhaps matching TRBD1 (5 bases). Germline CDR1 LNHDA, CDR2 SQIVND (reference sequence). This CDR3 region has 14 residues. Trimming cost V 3 bases and J 3 bases, with 12 bases left between them. The DNA of the CDR3 is TGTGCCAGTAGTATCAGTACAGGTATCTACGAGCAGTACTTC. This sequence encodes CASSISTGIYEQYF.

This clone was seen once. The genes are TRBV10-3 and TRBJ1-1; 8 bases fit TRBD1. The CDR3 sequence is 14 residues long. V was clipped by 4 bases and J by 5 bases; unmatched bases: 6. The germline V gene encodes CDR1 ENHRY and CDR2 SYGVKD. The CDR3 nucleotides are TGTGCCATCAGTGCCCAACAGGGGGATACTGAAGCTTTCTTT. Its translation is CAISAQQGDTEAFF.

A remark on this clone: This specimen includes other DNA sequences encoding the same CDR3. The rearrangement uses TRBV7-9 and TRBJ1-1, with TRBD1 matching 7 bases. Trimming took 5 bases from V and 0 from J; bases not matched to a gene: 3. Germline CDR1 SEHNR, CDR2 FQNEAQ (reference sequence). This CDR3 region has 14 residues. The CDR3 spells CASSTGQMNTEAFF. CDR3 in DNA: TGTGCCAGCAGCACGGGACAGATGAACACTGAAGCTTTCTTT. The whole variable domain, filled in from reference TRBV7-9 and TRBJ1-1, reads DTGVSQNPRHKITKRGQNVTFRCDPISEHNRLYWYRQTLGQGPEFLTYFQNEAQLEKSRLLSDRFSAERPKGSFSTLEIQRTEQGDSAMYLCASSTGQMNTEAFFGQGTRLTVV.

This sequence joins TRBV5-1 and TRBJ2-1; D uncertain. The CDR3 has 12 amino acids. The germline CDR1 and CDR2 sequences are SGHRS and YFSETQ. V dropped 4 bases and J dropped 9 bases, with 11 bases sitting between them. CDR3 region: CASSPSGGEQFF. CDR3 coding DNA: TGCGCCAGCAGCCCATCCGGCGGTGAGCAGTTCTTC.

This sequence joins TRBV6-1 and TRBJ2-4; D unclear. The V gene lost 2 bases and the J gene lost 5 bases, with 10 bases spanning the gap. The CDR3 sequence is 14 residues long. In germline, CDR1 is MNHNS, CDR2 SASEGT. CDR3 region: CASSEQLRQNIQYF. The DNA for the CDR3 is TGTGCCAGCAGTGAACAACTAAGGCAAAACATTCAGTACTTC.

The J gene is TRBJ2-1, the V gene TRBV28; TRBD2 matches 8 bases. The ends lost 2 bases at V and 4 bases at J; junction bases unmatched: 7. This CDR3 comprises 16 residues. Germline V lookup: CDR1 MDHEN, CDR2 SYDVKM. The CDR3 reads CASSLGLTSGYNEQFF. The CDR3 nucleotides read TGTGCCAGCAGTTTAGGATTAACTAGCGGTTACAATGAGCAGTTCTTC.

This clone was seen a handful of times. The J gene is TRBJ2-7, the V gene TRBV5-1; 7 nucleotides match TRBD1. Germline V gives CDR1 SGHRS, CDR2 YFSETQ. Germline trimming cut 2 bases from V and 5 bases from J; bases unmatched to any gene: 7. The CDR3 length is 14 residues. Here the CDR3 DNA reads TGCGCCAGCAGCTTAACGACAGGGAAGCACGAGCAGTACTTC. It specifies CASSLTTGKHEQYF.

V and J are TRBV5-6 and TRBJ1-1; no firm D call. V lost 2 bases and J lost 1, with 3 bases in between. CDR1 and CDR2 (germline): SGHDT, YYEEEE. CDR3 size: 12 residues. In DNA form, the CDR3 reads TGTGCCAGCAGCTTCGGGAACACTGAAGCTTTCTTT. This sequence encodes CASSFGNTEAFF. Together with reference TRBV5-6 and TRBJ1-1, the CDR3 gives the full variable domain: DAGVTQSPTHLIKTRGQQVTLRCSPKSGHDTVSWYQQALGQGPQFIFQYYEEEERQRGNFPDRFSGHQFPNYSSELNVNALLLGDSALYLCASSFGNTEAFFGQGTRLTVV.

Here the CDR3 DNA reads TGTGCCAGCAGTAGGGCAGCGACCAGGGTTGGAAACACTGAAGCTTTCTTT. Residues: CASSRAATRVGNTEAFF. This chain connects TRBV13 to TRBJ1-1, with TRBD1 as a possible D gene (5 bases). V was clipped by 6 bases and J by 2 bases, with 22 bases between them. The CDR3 has 17 residues. Germline V gene lookup returns CDR1 PRHDT and CDR2 FYEKMQ (reference sequence).

This clone is a singleton in its sample. The V gene is TRBV10-3, the J gene TRBJ1-2; D may be TRBD1 (6 bases). The CDR3 loop spans 15 amino acids. The germline V gene has CDR1 ENHRY and CDR2 SYGVKD. Trimming shortened V by 0 bases and J by 5 bases, and 13 bases separated the two germline ends. The CDR3 DNA sequence: TGTGCCATCAGTGAGTCGGCGGGGGCGGAATATGGCTACACCTTC. Amino acids: CAISESAGAEYGYTF.

This CDR3 is CASSLGPGMNTEAFF. CDR3 bases: TGTGCCAGCAGCTTAGGGCCAGGGATGAACACTGAAGCTTTCTTT. V gene TRBV7-9 combines with J gene TRBJ1-1, with D possibly matching TRBD1 (5 bases). With 1 base removed from V and 0 bases from J, the gap between germline ends came to 9 bases. The CDR3 has 15 amino acids. Germline values: CDR1 SEHNR, CDR2 FQNEAQ (reference sequence).

As regards this clone: This sample also contains other DNA sequences that code for the same CDR3. V and J are TRBV19 and TRBJ2-3; D is unresolved. The germline CDR1 and CDR2 sequences are LNHDA and SQIVND (reference sequence). The V and J ends lost 3 bases and 3 bases respectively, with 4 bases between them. The CDR3 is 12 amino acids. As DNA, the CDR3 is TGTGCCAGTAGTATCGGGACAGATACGCAGTATTTT. This gives the protein CASSIGTDTQYF.

The chain recombines TRBV2 with TRBJ2-1; TRBD2 matches 9 bases. J lost 1 base, V lost 7 bases, and 5 bases had no gene match. The V gene's germline CDR1 is SNHLY and CDR2 FYNNEI. The CDR3 contains 15 residues. CDR3 sequence reads: CASKMSGGSYNEQFF. As DNA, the CDR3 is TGTGCCAGCAAGATGAGCGGGGGGTCCTACAATGAGCAGTTCTTC.

V is TRBV6-5 and J is TRBJ1-2; D not resolved. This CDR3 region has 12 residues. V gave up 10 bases and J gave up 6 bases, with 15 bases separating them. CDR1 is MNHEY and CDR2 is SVGAGI in the germline V gene. CDR3 nucleotide sequence: TGTGCCATAGGCGATTTGGGCAATGGCTACACCTTC. This codes for CAIGDLGNGYTF.

This clone is a singleton in its sample. The chain recombines TRBV3-1 (or the pseudogene TRBV3-2) with TRBJ1-4; D is possibly TRBD1 (6 bases). This CDR3 has 18 residues. The germline gives CDR1 LGHDT, CDR2 YNNKEL (reference sequence). Trimming stripped 0 bases from V and 7 bases from J, with 21 bases between. The CDR3 sequence is CASSQDLFRGGAGEKLFF. CDR3 bases: TGTGCCAGCAGCCAAGATTTATTCCGAGGGGGGGCGGGTGAAAAACTGTTTTTT.

The genes are TRBV4-2 and TRBJ2-5, with 9 bases identical to TRBD2. This CDR3 contains 14 residues. Germline lookup yields CDR1 LGHNA and CDR2 YNFKEQ. J lost 4 bases, V lost 4 bases, and 4 bases had no gene match. The CDR3 protein is CASSRGGGAETQYF. CDR3 DNA sequence: TGTGCCAGCAGCCGAGGCGGGGGGGCAGAGACCCAGTACTTC.

V and J are TRBV15 and TRBJ2-7; maybe TRBD1 (6 bases). Trimming cost V 4 bases and J 1 base, with 14 bases left between them. Germline V gives CDR1 LNHNV, CDR2 YYDKDF (reference sequence). CDR3 length equals 15 residues. The CDR3 DNA follows: TGTGCCACCAGCATCCCCGGGACAAGATCCTACGAGCAGTACTTC. As protein: CATSIPGTRSYEQYF.

A single count supports this clone. The chain joins TRBV3-1 (or the pseudogene TRBV3-2) to TRBJ1-2, with 8 bases lining up with TRBD1. J gave up 4 bases and V 3 bases, and 4 bases lay outside the gene matches. The CDR3 runs to 14 residues. Germline assignment: CDR1 LGHDT and CDR2 YNNKEL (reference sequence). CDR3 region: CASSHSGGGYGYTF. CDR3 nucleotide sequence: TGTGCCAGCAGCCATTCAGGGGGCGGCTATGGCTACACCTTC.

V usage is TRBV14 and J usage is TRBJ1-2; no reliable D call. From germline, CDR1 is SGHDN and CDR2 FVKESK. V was shortened by 7 bases and J by 13 bases, with 19 bases between the two germline ends. The CDR3 has 12 residues. The CDR3 nucleotides read TGTGCCAGCATTACCCACTCCCCCGTTTTCACCTTC. This translates into CASITHSPVFTF. The variable domain in full, with the rest retrieved from reference TRBV14 and TRBJ1-2, is EAGVTQFPSHSVIEKGQTVTLRCDPISGHDNLYWYRRVMGKEIKFLLHFVKESKQDESGMPNNRFLAERTGGTYSTLKVQPAELEDSGVYFCASITHSPVFTFGSGTRLTVV.

The chain recombines TRBV19 with TRBJ2-1, with 9 bases fitting TRBD1. Germline-derived CDR1 and CDR2 are LNHDA and SQIVND (reference sequence). V lost 3 bases and J lost 6; bases outside the gene matches: 3. The CDR3 covers 14 residues. The CDR3 protein is CASSMGQGGNEQFF. CDR3 coding DNA: TGTGCCAGTAGTATGGGACAGGGCGGCAATGAGCAGTTCTTC.

This clone was seen more than once but under ten times. In nucleotides, the CDR3 is TGTGCCAGCAGCTCCCTATACGAGCAGTACTTC. It translates to CASSSLYEQYF. The chain couples TRBV11-2 to TRBJ2-7, with D uncertain. The germline V gene has CDR1 SGHAT and CDR2 FQNNGV. CDR3 length: 11 residues. V lost 4 bases to trimming and J lost 4 bases, with 5 bases between them.